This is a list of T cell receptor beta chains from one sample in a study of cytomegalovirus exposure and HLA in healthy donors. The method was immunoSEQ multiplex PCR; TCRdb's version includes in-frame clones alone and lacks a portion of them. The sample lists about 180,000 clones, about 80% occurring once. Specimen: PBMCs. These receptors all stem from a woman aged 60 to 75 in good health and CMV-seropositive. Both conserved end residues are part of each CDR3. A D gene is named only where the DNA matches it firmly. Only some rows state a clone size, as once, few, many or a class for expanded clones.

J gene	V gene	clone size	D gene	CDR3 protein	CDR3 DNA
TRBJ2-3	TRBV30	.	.	CAWSVGGRSTDTQYF	TGTGCCTGGAGTGTCGGTGGGAGAAGCACAGATACGCAGTATTTT
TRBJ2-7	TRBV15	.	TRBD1	CATSKDRGPYEQYF	TGTGCCACCAGCAAGGACAGGGGGCCCTACGAGCAGTACTTC
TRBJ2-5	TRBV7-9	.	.	CASSSDGYQETQYF	TGTGCCAGCAGCTCAGACGGGTACCAAGAGACCCAGTACTTC
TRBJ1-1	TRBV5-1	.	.	CASSLDGLLNTEAFF	TGCGCCAGCAGCTTGGACGGTTTGCTGAACACTGAAGCTTTCTTT
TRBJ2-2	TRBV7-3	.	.	CASSSSRGTGELFF	TGTGCCAGCAGCTCCTCAAGGGGGACCGGGGAGCTGTTTTTT
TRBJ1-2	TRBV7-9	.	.	CASSSDSNYGYTF	TGTGCCAGCAGCTCGGACAGTAACTATGGCTACACCTTC
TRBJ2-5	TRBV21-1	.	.	CASSNMKGRVQETQYF	TGTGCCAGCAGCAATATGAAGGGGCGCGTACAAGAGACCCAGTACTTC
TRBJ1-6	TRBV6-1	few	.	CASSEGRTPLHF	TGTGCCAGCAGTGAGGGCAGGACACCCCTCCACTTT
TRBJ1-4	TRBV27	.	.	CASSTPGKEKLFF	TGTGCCAGTAGTACCCCGGGAAAAGAAAAACTGTTTTTT
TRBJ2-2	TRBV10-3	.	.	CATQGLGAGELFF	TGTGCCACCCAAGGCCTAGGGGCCGGGGAGCTGTTTTTT
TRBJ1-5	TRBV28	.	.	CASRPGTNRNQPQHF	TGTGCCAGCAGACCCGGGACAAACCGAAATCAGCCCCAGCATTTT
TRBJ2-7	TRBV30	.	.	CAWSVSGVGTWEQYF	TGTGCCTGGAGTGTTTCAGGGGTCGGGACGTGGGAGCAGTACTTC
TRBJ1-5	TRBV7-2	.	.	CASSLQINQPQHF	TGTGCCAGCAGCTTACAAATTAATCAGCCCCAGCATTTT
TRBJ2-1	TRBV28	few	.	CASSGTRPYNEQFF	TGTGCCAGCAGTGGGACTCGCCCGTACAATGAGCAGTTCTTC
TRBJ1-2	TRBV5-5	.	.	CASSLFSGDGYTF	TGTGCCAGCAGCTTGTTTTCGGGAGATGGCTACACCTTC
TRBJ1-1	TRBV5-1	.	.	CASYPDRMNTEAFF	TGCGCCAGCTATCCGGACAGAATGAACACTGAAGCTTTCTTT
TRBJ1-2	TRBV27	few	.	CASSSQITGFYGYTF	TGTGCCAGCAGTTCCCAAATTACAGGTTTCTATGGCTACACCTTC
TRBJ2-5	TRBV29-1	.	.	CSVRLGGETQYF	TGCAGCGTCCGGCTTGGCGGAGAGACCCAGTACTTC
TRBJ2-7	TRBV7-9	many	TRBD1	CASSPRQGAYEQYF	TGTGCCAGCAGCCCTCGACAGGGTGCCTACGAGCAGTACTTC
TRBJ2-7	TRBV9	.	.	CASSVAPRQRGEQYF	TGTGCCAGCAGCGTAGCCCCCCGTCAGAGAGGCGAGCAGTACTTC
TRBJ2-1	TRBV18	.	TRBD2	CASSALTSGRVNEQFF	TGTGCCAGCTCAGCGCTTACTAGCGGGAGGGTAAATGAGCAGTTCTTC
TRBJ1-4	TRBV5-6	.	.	CASSLSAEKLFF	TGTGCCAGCAGCTTGAGTGCGGAAAAACTGTTTTTT
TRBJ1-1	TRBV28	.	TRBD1	CASSLLGLRTGLQNTEAFF	TGTGCCAGCAGTTTATTAGGCCTTCGGACAGGCCTCCAGAACACTGAAGCTTTCTTT
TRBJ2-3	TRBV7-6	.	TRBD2	CASSPGTSGRTDTQYF	TGTGCCAGCAGCCCTGGGACTAGCGGGAGGACAGATACGCAGTATTTT
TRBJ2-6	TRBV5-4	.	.	CATSRSGANVLTF	TGTGCCACCTCGCGCTCTGGGGCCAACGTCCTGACTTTC
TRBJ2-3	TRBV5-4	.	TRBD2	CASSPRGGGDTQYF	TGTGCCAGCAGTCCCCGGGGGGGAGGGGATACGCAGTATTTT
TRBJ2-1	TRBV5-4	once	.	CASSLIGTSLGAWQFF	TGTGCCAGCAGCTTGATCGGGACAAGCTTGGGGGCTTGGCAGTTCTTC
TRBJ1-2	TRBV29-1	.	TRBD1	CSVEDNRGQGYTF	TGCAGCGTTGAAGATAACAGGGGGCAAGGCTACACCTTC
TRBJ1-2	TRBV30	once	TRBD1	CAWSPYVPGQGGGYGYTF	TGTGCCTGGAGTCCGTACGTGCCCGGACAGGGTGGTGGCTATGGCTACACCTTC
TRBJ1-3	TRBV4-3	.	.	CASSQDESSGNTIYF	TGCGCCAGCAGCCAAGACGAGAGCTCTGGAAACACCATATATTTT
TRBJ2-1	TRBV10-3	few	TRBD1	CAISESRDRGANEQFF	TGTGCCATCAGTGAGTCGCGGGACAGGGGAGCCAATGAGCAGTTCTTC
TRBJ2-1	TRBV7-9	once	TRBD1	CASSLARTGGNEQFF	TGTGCCAGCAGCTTAGCAAGGACAGGGGGCAATGAGCAGTTCTTC
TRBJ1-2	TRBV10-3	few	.	CAIRRLTVDGYTF	TGTGCCATCCGACGATTGACAGTTGATGGCTACACCTTC
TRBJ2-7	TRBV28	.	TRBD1	CASREDRGFSYEQYF	TGTGCCAGCAGAGAGGACAGGGGGTTCTCCTACGAGCAGTACTTC
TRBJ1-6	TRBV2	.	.	CASTFARGYSYNSPLHF	TGTGCCAGCACCTTTGCGAGGGGGTATTCCTATAATTCACCCCTCCACTTT
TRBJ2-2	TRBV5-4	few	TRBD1	CASSLKPGQGSRNTGELFF	TGTGCCAGCAGCTTAAAACCGGGACAGGGCAGTAGGAACACCGGGGAGCTGTTTTTT
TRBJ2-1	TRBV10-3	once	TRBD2	CASGGGGPGDEQFF	TGTGCCTCCGGGGGGGGAGGGCCTGGGGATGAGCAGTTCTTC
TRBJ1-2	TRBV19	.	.	CASARSSEGYTF	TGTGCCAGCGCTCGCTCGTCGGAGGGCTACACCTTC
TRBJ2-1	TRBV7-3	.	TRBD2	CASSLGGGPNEQFF	TGTGCCAGCAGCTTAGGCGGGGGGCCGAATGAGCAGTTCTTC
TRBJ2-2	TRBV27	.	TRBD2	CASSRLAGVPGELFF	TGTGCCAGCAGCAGACTAGCGGGAGTCCCCGGGGAGCTGTTTTTT
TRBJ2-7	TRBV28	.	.	CASSLTGFGQYF	TGTGCCAGCAGTTTAACAGGTTTCGGGCAGTACTTC
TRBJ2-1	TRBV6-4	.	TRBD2	CASSEQAGGLLNEQFF	TGTGCCAGCAGTGAACAAGCGGGGGGGCTCCTCAATGAGCAGTTCTTC
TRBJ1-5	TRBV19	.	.	CATGGPSNQPQHF	TGTGCCACCGGAGGGCCTAGCAATCAGCCCCAGCATTTT
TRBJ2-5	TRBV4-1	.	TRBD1	CASSQEGQGAISQETQYF	TGCGCCAGCAGCCAAGAGGGACAGGGGGCGATTTCACAAGAGACCCAGTACTTC
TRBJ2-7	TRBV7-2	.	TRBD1	CASSLAGGDPYEQYF	TGTGCCAGCAGCTTAGCAGGGGGCGACCCCTACGAGCAGTACTTC
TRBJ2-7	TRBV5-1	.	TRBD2	CASSFGTSGAYEQYF	TGCGCCAGCAGCTTTGGGACTAGCGGTGCCTACGAGCAGTACTTC
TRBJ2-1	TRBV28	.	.	CAMGGSYNEQFF	TGTGCCATGGGGGGCTCCTACAATGAGCAGTTCTTC
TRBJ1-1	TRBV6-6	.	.	CASRSDRNTEAFF	TGTGCCAGCAGATCGGACAGAAACACTGAAGCTTTCTTT
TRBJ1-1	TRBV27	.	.	CASSLGRGWMKAFF	TGTGCCAGCAGTTTAGGGCGGGGGTGGATGAAAGCTTTCTTT
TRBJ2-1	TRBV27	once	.	CASGRSSYNEQFF	TGTGCCAGCGGCCGGAGCTCCTACAATGAGCAGTTCTTC
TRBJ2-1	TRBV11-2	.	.	CASSPREKMGNEQFF	TGTGCCAGCAGCCCCAGGGAAAAGATGGGAAATGAGCAGTTCTTC
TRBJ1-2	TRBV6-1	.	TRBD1	CAPTGGLDYGYTF	TGTGCCCCGACAGGGGGCCTAGACTATGGCTACACCTTC
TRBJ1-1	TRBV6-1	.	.	CASSEPQGNAFF	TGTGCCAGCAGTGAACCCCAGGGTAACGCTTTCTTT